Shown below are 11 T cell receptor beta chains from a single sample sequenced in a study of Tregs in tolerant kidney transplant recipients. The nonmyeloablative bone marrow transplants came from related graft donors, with transient mixed chimerism. The data were produced by immunoSEQ multiplex PCR, yet TCRdb's version contains in-frame clones alone and is incomplete. The specimen's table records some 10,000 clones. The sample consisted of CD8+ T cells from blood (PBMCs), taken 24 months after the transplant. These TCRs come from a human patient who received a combined kidney and bone marrow transplant. Some T cells may be the graft donor's.

Notes on this clone: Read data end 3 residues before the CDR3 end; the end is taken from the germline J gene. The chain recombines TRBV2 with TRBJ2-5; a possible D gene is TRBD2 (6 bases). V was trimmed by 7 bases and J by 5 bases, leaving 17 bases between them. Germline CDR1 SNHLY, CDR2 FYNNEI. This CDR3 has 14 residues. The part of the CDR3 DNA that was read is TGTGCCAGCACGGGGGTAGGAGGGTACGAGACC. Encoded protein: CASTGVGGYET. The whole CDR3 protein is CASTGVGGYETQYF.

In the case of this clone: The CDR3 end falls 3 residues outside the read, so it is completed with the germline J gene. V usage is TRBV2 and J usage is TRBJ2-1, with TRBD2 identical over 7 bases. Germline CDR1 SNHLY, CDR2 FYNNEI. The CDR3 extends over 14 amino acids. The trim removed 7 bases at V and 8 bases at J, leaving 11 bases unmatched. The CDR3 sequence: CASNRLASRDEQFF. CDR3 DNA (partial): TGTGCCAGCAATCGACTAGCTTCCCGCGATGAG. The variable domain in full, completed from reference TRBV2 and TRBJ2-1, reads EPEVTQTPSHQVTQMGQEVILRCVPISNHLYFYWYRQILGQKVEFLVSFYNNEISEKSEIFDDQFSVERPDGSNFTLKIRSTKLEDSAMYFCASNRLASRDEQFFGPGTRLTVL.

As to this clone: The read terminates 3 residues ahead of where the CDR3 ends, so the germline J gene completes it. The chain joins TRBV19 to TRBJ1-2; TRBD1 aligns across 10 bases. Germline-derived CDR1 and CDR2 are LNHDA and SQIVND (reference sequence). Unmatched junction bases numbered 6, after V lost 6 bases and J lost 2 bases. This CDR3 has 15 amino acids. The CDR3 region is CASRERDRGNYGYTF. The sequenced part of the CDR3 DNA is TGTGCCAGTAGGGAACGGGACAGGGGAAACTATGGC.

CDR3 loop: CASSTTGFHEQYF. The sequenced CDR3 bases are TGCGCCAGCAGCACCACAGGGTTCCACGAG. V and J are TRBV5-1 and TRBJ2-7, with D possibly being TRBD1 (6 bases). The read ends 3 residues before the CDR3 terminus; that terminus is restored from the germline J gene. The germline V gene has CDR1 SGHRS and CDR2 YFSETQ. This CDR3 has 13 residues. Trimming pared 4 bases from V and 5 bases from J, leaving 13 bases between.

The CDR3: CASSSLADQRFEQYF. The sequenced CDR3 bases are TGTGCCAGCAGCTCCCTAGCGGACCAGAGGTTCGAG. The chain is built from TRBV5-8 and TRBJ2-7; 7 positions agree with TRBD2. The CDR3 is cut off 3 residues early in the read; its end comes from the germline J gene. Per germline, CDR1 SGHTS and CDR2 YDEGEE. CDR3 length: 15 amino acids. With 3 bases clipped from V and 6 bases from J, the junction kept 12 bases outside the gene matches.

A word on this clone: The read terminates 3 residues before the CDR3 end, so the remaining end is supplied by the germline J gene. The V call is TRBV20-1, the J call TRBJ2-7; TRBD2 matches at 12 bases. V gave up 5 bases and J gave up 2 bases; unmatched junction bases: 7. Germline V gives CDR1 DFQATT, CDR2 SNEGSKA (reference sequence). CDR3 size: 15 residues. The CDR3 bases that were read are TGCAGTGCTGAGGAACTAGCGGGAGGTACCTACGAG. Translated, it gives CSAEELAGGTYE. The entire CDR3 protein is CSAEELAGGTYEQYF.

A remark on this clone: The read comes to an end 3 residues before the CDR3 does, leaving the germline J gene to fill in the end. V gene TRBV20-1 combines with J gene TRBJ2-7; 12 bases map to TRBD2. Germline V gene lookup returns CDR1 DFQATT and CDR2 SNEGSKA (reference sequence). This CDR3 comprises 19 residues. The V gene end was trimmed by 0 bases and the J gene end by 4 bases; junction bases not matched to a gene: 16. The covered CDR3 bases are TGCAGTGCTAGAGATGAACGGGGAACTAGCGGGAGGCCTCGGTACGAG. This encodes CSARDERGTSGRPRYE. The whole CDR3 sequence reads CSARDERGTSGRPRYEQYF.

CDR3 region: CASSDSVAASSYEQYF. CDR3 DNA (partial): TGTGCCAGCAGCGATAGTGTGGCGGCCTCCTCCTACGAG. The genes are TRBV5-4 and TRBJ2-7; D is undetermined. The read stops 3 residues short of the end of the CDR3; the missing end is completed from the germline J gene. CDR1 is SGHNT, CDR2 YYREEE, per germline (reference sequence). The germline V and J ends were trimmed by 4 bases and 0 bases, with 17 bases remaining between them. This CDR3 is 16 amino acids long.

To note about this clone: Read data end 3 residues before the CDR3 end; the end is taken from the germline J gene. The V and J genes are TRBV20-1 and TRBJ2-7, with a possible D match to TRBD1 (6 bases). The V and J ends lost 0 bases and 0 bases respectively, with 12 bases between them. The germline gives CDR1 DFQATT, CDR2 SNEGSKA (reference sequence). The CDR3 runs to 15 residues. The CDR3 DNA, read in part, is TGCAGTGCTAGAGATAGGACAGACGGCTCCTACGAG. This codes for CSARDRTDGSYE. The whole CDR3 protein reads CSARDRTDGSYEQYF.

In the case of this clone: The read is 3 residues too short to cover the CDR3 end, so that end is filled in from the germline J gene. The chain uses TRBV19 and TRBJ1-1; possible D gene TRBD1, 5 bases. Germline values: CDR1 LNHDA, CDR2 SQIVND (reference sequence). CDR3 length: 15 residues. V dropped 5 bases and J dropped 4 bases, with 17 bases sitting between them. Here the CDR3 reads CASSSGSGGITEAFF. The sequenced part of the CDR3 DNA is TGTGCCAGTAGTTCGGGATCGGGGGGGATCACTGAA.

Of note for this clone: The sequence runs out 3 residues before the end of the CDR3; the remainder is reconstructed from the germline J gene. This sequence joins TRBV5-1 and TRBJ1-1; D gene uncertain. V was pared by 0 bases and J by 4 bases, with 7 bases between. The CDR3 length is 13 residues. CDR1 SGHRS and CDR2 YFSETQ come from the germline V gene. Incomplete CDR3 DNA: TGCGCCAGCAGCTTGGCGGCGGGCACTGAA. Residues: CASSLAAGTE. The entire CDR3 reads CASSLAAGTEAFF.